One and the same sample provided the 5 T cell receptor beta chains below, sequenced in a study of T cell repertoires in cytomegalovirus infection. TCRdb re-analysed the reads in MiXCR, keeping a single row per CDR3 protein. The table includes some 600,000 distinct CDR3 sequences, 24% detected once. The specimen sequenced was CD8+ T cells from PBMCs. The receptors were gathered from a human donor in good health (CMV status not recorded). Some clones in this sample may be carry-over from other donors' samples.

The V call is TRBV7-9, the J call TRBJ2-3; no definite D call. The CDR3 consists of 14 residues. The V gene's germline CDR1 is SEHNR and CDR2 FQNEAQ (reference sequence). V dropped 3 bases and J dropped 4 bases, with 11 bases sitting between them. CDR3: CASSFGQAADTQYF. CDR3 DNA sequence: TGTGCCAGCAGCTTTGGGCAGGCCGCAGATACGCAGTATTTT.

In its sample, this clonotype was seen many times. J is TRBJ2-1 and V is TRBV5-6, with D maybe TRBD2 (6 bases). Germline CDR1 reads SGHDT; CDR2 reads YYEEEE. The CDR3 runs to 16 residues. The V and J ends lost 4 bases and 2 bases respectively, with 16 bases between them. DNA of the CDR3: TGTGCCAGCAGCGGAGGGGCGGCGGATACCTACAATGAGCAGTTCTTC. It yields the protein CASSGGAADTYNEQFF. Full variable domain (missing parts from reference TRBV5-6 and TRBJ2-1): DAGVTQSPTHLIKTRGQQVTLRCSPKSGHDTVSWYQQALGQGPQFIFQYYEEEERQRGNFPDRFSGHQFPNYSSELNVNALLLGDSALYLCASSGGAADTYNEQFFGPGTRLTVL.

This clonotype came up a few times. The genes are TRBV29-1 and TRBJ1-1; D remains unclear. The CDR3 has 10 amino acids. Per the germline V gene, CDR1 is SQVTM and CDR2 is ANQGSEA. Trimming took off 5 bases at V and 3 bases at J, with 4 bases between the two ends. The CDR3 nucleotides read TGCAGCGTTCTGTACACTGAAGCTTTCTTT. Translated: CSVLYTEAFF.

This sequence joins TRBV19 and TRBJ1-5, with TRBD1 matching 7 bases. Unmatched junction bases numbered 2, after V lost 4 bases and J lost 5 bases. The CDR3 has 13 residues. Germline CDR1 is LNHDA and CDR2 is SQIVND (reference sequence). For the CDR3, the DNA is TGTGCCAGTAGTACGACAGGGTATCAGCCCCAGCATTTT. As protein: CASSTTGYQPQHF. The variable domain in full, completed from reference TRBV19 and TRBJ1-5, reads DGGITQSPKYLFRKEGQNVTLSCEQNLNHDAMYWYRQDPGQGLRLIYYSQIVNDFQKGDIAEGYSVSREKKESFPLTVTSAQKNPTAFYLCASSTTGYQPQHFGDGTRLSIL.

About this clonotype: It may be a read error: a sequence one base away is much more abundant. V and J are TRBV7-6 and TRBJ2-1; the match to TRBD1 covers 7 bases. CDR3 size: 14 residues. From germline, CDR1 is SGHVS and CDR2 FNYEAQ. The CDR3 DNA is TGTGTCAGCAGCCCGACAGGGTGGTTCAATGAGCAGTTCTTC. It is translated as CVSSPTGWFNEQFF. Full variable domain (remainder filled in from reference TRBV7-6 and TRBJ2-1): GAGVSQSPRYKVTKRGQDVALRCDPISGHVSLYWYRQALGQGPEFLTYFNYEAQQDKSGLPNDRFSAERPEGSISTLTIQRTEQRDSAMYRCVSSPTGWFNEQFFGPGTRLTVL.